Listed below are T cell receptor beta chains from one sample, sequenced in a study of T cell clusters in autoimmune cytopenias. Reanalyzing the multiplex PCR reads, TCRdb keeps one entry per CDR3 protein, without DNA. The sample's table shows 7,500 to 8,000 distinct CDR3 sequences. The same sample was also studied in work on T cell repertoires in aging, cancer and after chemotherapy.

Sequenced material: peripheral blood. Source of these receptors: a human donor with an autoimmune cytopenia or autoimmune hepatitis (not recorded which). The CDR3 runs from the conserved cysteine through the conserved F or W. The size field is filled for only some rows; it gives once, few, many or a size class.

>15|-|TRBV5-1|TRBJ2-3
CASSLDAGGEDTQYF
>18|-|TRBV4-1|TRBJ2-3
CASSHAADHPSATDTQYF
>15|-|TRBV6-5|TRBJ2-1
CASRWEVSSYNEQFF
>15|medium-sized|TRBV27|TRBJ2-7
CASSPNRGGRYEQYF
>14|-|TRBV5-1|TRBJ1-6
CASSLGTGNSPLHF
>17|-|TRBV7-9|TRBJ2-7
CASSLGGTGAALYEQYF
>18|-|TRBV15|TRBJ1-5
CATSRGPQGARSNQPQHF
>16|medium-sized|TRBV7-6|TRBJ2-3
CASSLRDRATTDTQYF
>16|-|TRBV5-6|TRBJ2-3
CASSLGPDRVGDTQYF
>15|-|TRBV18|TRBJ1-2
CASSPLGGEVGGYTF
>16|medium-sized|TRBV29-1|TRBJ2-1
CSVSPGLAWRYNEQFF
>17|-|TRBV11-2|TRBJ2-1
CASSLAVGRGIYNEQFF
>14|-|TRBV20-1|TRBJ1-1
CSTTTPGQSTEAFF
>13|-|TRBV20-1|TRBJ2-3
CSAGPGGSDTQYF
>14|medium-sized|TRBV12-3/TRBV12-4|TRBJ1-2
CASSSRRGYYGYTF
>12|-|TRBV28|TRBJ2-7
CASSFLRYEQYF
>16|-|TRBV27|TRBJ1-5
CASSLSLPEPNQPQHF
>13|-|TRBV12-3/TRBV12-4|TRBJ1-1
CASSFAGGEEAFF
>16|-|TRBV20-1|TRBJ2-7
CSARGLGGGSSYEQYF
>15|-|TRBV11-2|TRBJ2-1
CASSAGTSGGNEQFF
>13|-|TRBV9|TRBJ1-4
CASNSRANEKLFF
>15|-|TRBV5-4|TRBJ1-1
CASSSGTVRNTEAFF
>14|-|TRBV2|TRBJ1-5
CASSVGGANQPQHF
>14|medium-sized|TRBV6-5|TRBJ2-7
CASSYWDSPAEQYF
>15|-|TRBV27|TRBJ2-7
CASSLSGTDTYEQYF
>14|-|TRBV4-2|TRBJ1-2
CASSQERLSGGYTF
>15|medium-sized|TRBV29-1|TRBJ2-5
CSVEPYLGSKETQYF
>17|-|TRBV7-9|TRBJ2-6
CASSPGQGTSGANVLTF
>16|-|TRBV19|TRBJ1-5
CASRSWWVGGDQPQHF
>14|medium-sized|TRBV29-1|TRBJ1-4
CSVEGQATNEKLFF
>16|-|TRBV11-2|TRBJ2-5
CASSPDYGLARQTQYF
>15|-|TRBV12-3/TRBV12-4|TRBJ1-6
CASSLTGGLNSPLHF
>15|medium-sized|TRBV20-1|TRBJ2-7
CSATLFDIAGYEQYF
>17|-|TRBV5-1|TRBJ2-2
CASSFRLAGSLGGELFF
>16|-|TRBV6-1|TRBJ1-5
CASSERGGASNQPQHF
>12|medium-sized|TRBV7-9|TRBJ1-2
CASSLLSGGYTF
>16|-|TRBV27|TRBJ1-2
CASMPGTGGTNYGYTF
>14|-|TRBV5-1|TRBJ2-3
CASSLGGGTDTQYF
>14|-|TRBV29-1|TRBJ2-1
CSVDVGRAYNEQFF
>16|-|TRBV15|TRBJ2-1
CATSRASSGNYNEQFF
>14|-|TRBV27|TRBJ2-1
CASSSLADHNEQFF
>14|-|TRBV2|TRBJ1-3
CASSLGLPGNTIYF
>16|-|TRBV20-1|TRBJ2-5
CSARDWGGTAGETQYF
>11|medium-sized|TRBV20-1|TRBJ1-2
CSAAGGYGYTF
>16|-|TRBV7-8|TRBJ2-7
CASSLVIGLDSYEQYF
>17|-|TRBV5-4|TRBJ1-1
CASSLGGSKAVNTEAFF
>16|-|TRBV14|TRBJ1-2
CASSQTGSGAGYGYTF
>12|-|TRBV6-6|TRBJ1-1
CASSFENTEAFF
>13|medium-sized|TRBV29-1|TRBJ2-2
CSIGLDTTGELFF
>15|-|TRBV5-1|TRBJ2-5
CASSQRGGREETQYF